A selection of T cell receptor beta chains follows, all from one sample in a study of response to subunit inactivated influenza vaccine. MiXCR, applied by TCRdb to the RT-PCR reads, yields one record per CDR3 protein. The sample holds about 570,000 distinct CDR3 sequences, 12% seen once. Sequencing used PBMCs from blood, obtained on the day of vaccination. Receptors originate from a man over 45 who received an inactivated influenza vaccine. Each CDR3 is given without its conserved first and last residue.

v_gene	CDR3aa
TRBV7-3	ASSLKSGVGTRSTDTQY
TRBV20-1	CARDSETGIYEQY
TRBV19	AKERSPSYEQY
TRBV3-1	ASSQDRLAGGSTDTQY
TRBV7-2	ASSLERVGGEQF
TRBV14	ASSQDRMGFSYEQY
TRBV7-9	ASSSTQGGSYNEQF
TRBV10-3	ALRGGDTQY
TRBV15	ATSRGGQGINEQY
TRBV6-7	ASSYGTSGRSDTQY
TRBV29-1	SVDRGVGQF
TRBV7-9	ASSSSGRPQETQY
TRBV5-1	ASSASGAPSETQY
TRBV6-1	ASTAGSGNEQF
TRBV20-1	SASKGLAGETQY
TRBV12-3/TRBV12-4	ASSFLTDTQY
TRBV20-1	SARDGTGRNIQY
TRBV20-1	SASGVSYEQY
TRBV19	ASARVTGELF
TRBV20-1	SARDWTGLPDTQY
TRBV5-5	ASSLVGNSNQPQH
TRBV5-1	ASSLVSGGQYNEQF
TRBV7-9	ASSLGSREQY
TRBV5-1	ASSFGGRREYYNEQF
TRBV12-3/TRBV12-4	ASSSQGKVKYEQY
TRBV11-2	ASSLEFGGRGEQF
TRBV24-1	ATAAPGLAQQETQY
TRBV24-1	ATSDSRRGSAETQY
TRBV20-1	SVGLANEQF
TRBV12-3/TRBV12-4	ASSSRNNQPQH
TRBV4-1	ASRGTVNNEQF
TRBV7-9	ASSPSRGDNTGELF
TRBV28	ASRTPQGVSYNEQF
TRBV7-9	ASSYDRGWEETQY
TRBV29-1	SVMGQPSSYEQY
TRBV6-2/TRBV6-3	ASSYRTDGGSPLH
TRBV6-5	ASSYIIAGGGTYEQY
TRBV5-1	ASSLAPGQNTGELF
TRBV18	ASSPPPGQLAYEQY
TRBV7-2	ASSARQDTGELF
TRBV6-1	ASSDRIGTEAF
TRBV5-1	ASSLQPGHSNEKLF
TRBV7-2	ASSLGAGKYETQY
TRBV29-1	SVVTGYYGYT
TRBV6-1	ASSTGTGSETQY
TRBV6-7	AWDRGDEQY
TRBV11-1	ASSVRSGLNLPSYNEQF